A selection of T cell receptor beta chains follows, all from one sample in a study of cytomegalovirus exposure and HLA in healthy donors. The protocol was immunoSEQ multiplex PCR, while the TCRdb copy is restricted to in-frame clones and leaves out a portion. The sample holds fewer than 150,000 clones, about four fifths seen once. The sample comprised PBMCs. All receptors derive from a man under 40 in good health and CMV-seronegative. The CDR3 runs from the conserved cysteine through the conserved F or W. The D gene is left open where the match is weak. Where a row states a size, it is once, few, many or the class of an expanded clone; other rows omit it.

v_gene: TRBV10-3
j_gene: TRBJ2-2
d_gene: TRBD1
abundance: .
CDR3nt: TGTGCCATCAGTCGGGGACAGGGTGTGAACACCGGGGAGCTGTTTTTT
CDR3aa: CAISRGQGVNTGELFF

v_gene: TRBV19
j_gene: TRBJ2-5
d_gene: .
abundance: .
CDR3nt: TGTGCCAGTAGTAGGGACTACCAAGAGACCCAGTACTTC
CDR3aa: CASSRDYQETQYF

v_gene: TRBV6-6
j_gene: TRBJ1-1
d_gene: .
abundance: .
CDR3nt: TGTGCCAGCAGTGCCCCGGGACTTGGTGAAGCTTTCTTT
CDR3aa: CASSAPGLGEAFF

v_gene: TRBV7-7
j_gene: TRBJ2-5
d_gene: TRBD2
abundance: .
CDR3nt: TGTGCCAGCAGCCTAGGACTAGCGGGAGGAGAAGAGACCCAGTACTTC
CDR3aa: CASSLGLAGGEETQYF

v_gene: TRBV4-1
j_gene: TRBJ2-7
d_gene: .
abundance: .
CDR3nt: TGCGCCAGCAGCCCATCGACATACTCCTACGAGCAGTACTTC
CDR3aa: CASSPSTYSYEQYF

v_gene: TRBV7-6
j_gene: TRBJ1-1
d_gene: TRBD1
abundance: .
CDR3nt: TGTGCCAGCAGCCTTGGACAGGGGGCGCGAGTTAGCACTGAAGCTTTCTTT
CDR3aa: CASSLGQGARVSTEAFF

v_gene: TRBV11-3
j_gene: TRBJ2-7
d_gene: TRBD2
abundance: .
CDR3nt: TGTGCCAGCAGCTTAAGCGGGAGGGCGGGCGAGCAGTACTTC
CDR3aa: CASSLSGRAGEQYF

v_gene: TRBV28
j_gene: TRBJ2-7
d_gene: .
abundance: once
CDR3nt: TGTGCCAGCAGCCCAAGGACAGAGCAGTACTTC
CDR3aa: CASSPRTEQYF

v_gene: TRBV19
j_gene: TRBJ1-2
d_gene: TRBD1
abundance: .
CDR3nt: TGTGCCAGTAGAGATCGGGACAGGGAAGGGTATGGCTACACCTTC
CDR3aa: CASRDRDREGYGYTF

v_gene: TRBV7-8
j_gene: TRBJ2-3
d_gene: .
abundance: once
CDR3nt: TGTGCCAGCAGCTCCTTATCGGATACGCAGTATTTT
CDR3aa: CASSSLSDTQYF

v_gene: TRBV19
j_gene: TRBJ1-5
d_gene: .
abundance: .
CDR3nt: TGTGCCAGTAGTACCGGCAAGAACAGGGCCCAGCCCCAGAATTTT
CDR3aa: CASSTGKNRAQPQNF

v_gene: TRBV7-9
j_gene: TRBJ1-2
d_gene: .
abundance: .
CDR3nt: TGTGCCAGCACTCCAGCCAGGGGAGAATATGGCTACACCTTC
CDR3aa: CASTPARGEYGYTF

v_gene: TRBV2
j_gene: TRBJ2-5
d_gene: TRBD1
abundance: .
CDR3nt: TGTGCCAGCAGTGAACGACAGGGTCTGGAGACCCAGTACTTC
CDR3aa: CASSERQGLETQYF

v_gene: TRBV2
j_gene: TRBJ1-5
d_gene: TRBD1
abundance: .
CDR3nt: TGTGCCAGCAGTACCGGGCTTGGGACAGCCAAAAGGAGCAATCAGCCCCAGCATTTT
CDR3aa: CASSTGLGTAKRSNQPQHF

v_gene: TRBV27
j_gene: TRBJ2-1
d_gene: TRBD1
abundance: .
CDR3nt: TGTGCCAGCACCCCGATACAGAGCCGGACAGGGAAGGGTGAGCAGTTCTTC
CDR3aa: CASTPIQSRTGKGEQFF

v_gene: TRBV4-1
j_gene: TRBJ1-4
d_gene: .
abundance: .
CDR3nt: TGCGCCAGCAGCCAAACCCAGGTTAATGAAAAACTGTTTTTT
CDR3aa: CASSQTQVNEKLFF

v_gene: TRBV9
j_gene: TRBJ2-1
d_gene: TRBD1
abundance: .
CDR3nt: TGTGCCAGCAGCGATGGGGACAGGGTATACAATGAGCAGTTCTTC
CDR3aa: CASSDGDRVYNEQFF

v_gene: TRBV7-9
j_gene: TRBJ2-5
d_gene: .
abundance: .
CDR3nt: TGTGCCAGCAGCTGGGGGAAACAGGGATGGGAGACCCAGTACTTC
CDR3aa: CASSWGKQGWETQYF

v_gene: TRBV6-1
j_gene: TRBJ1-3
d_gene: TRBD1
abundance: .
CDR3nt: TGTGCCAGCAGTGAACAGGGGGCGGCGTTGGGAAACACCATATATTTT
CDR3aa: CASSEQGAALGNTIYF

v_gene: TRBV28
j_gene: TRBJ2-2
d_gene: .
abundance: .
CDR3nt: TGTGCCAGCAGTTTTTGGCGGGCAGAAGGGACCGGGGAGCTGTTTTTT
CDR3aa: CASSFWRAEGTGELFF

v_gene: TRBV6-5
j_gene: TRBJ2-5
d_gene: TRBD2
abundance: .
CDR3nt: TGTGCCAGCAGACGACTAGCGGGGGGGCTGGAGACCCAGTACTTC
CDR3aa: CASRRLAGGLETQYF

v_gene: TRBV5-6
j_gene: TRBJ2-1
d_gene: .
abundance: .
CDR3nt: TGTGCCAGCAGCTCCACAGGTTACAATGAGCAGTTCTTC
CDR3aa: CASSSTGYNEQFF

v_gene: TRBV5-4
j_gene: TRBJ2-7
d_gene: .
abundance: .
CDR3nt: TGTGCCAGCAGCTTGGGGCTAGCGCAAGGGGGGGACGACGAGCAGTACTTC
CDR3aa: CASSLGLAQGGDDEQYF

v_gene: TRBV6-1
j_gene: TRBJ2-7
d_gene: TRBD1
abundance: .
CDR3nt: TGTGCCAGCCTAAGAACGACAGGGGCCTACGAGCAGTACTTC
CDR3aa: CASLRTTGAYEQYF

v_gene: TRBV10-1
j_gene: TRBJ2-3
d_gene: .
abundance: .
CDR3nt: TGCGCCAGCAGTGAAAACTTAGTACCCGATACGCAGTATTTT
CDR3aa: CASSENLVPDTQYF

v_gene: TRBV19
j_gene: TRBJ1-4
d_gene: .
abundance: .
CDR3nt: TGTGCCAGTAGTATAGGTAACTTTGCTACAGGGCACGGAAAACTGTTTTTT
CDR3aa: CASSIGNFATGHGKLFF

v_gene: TRBV27
j_gene: TRBJ2-7
d_gene: .
abundance: .
CDR3nt: TGTGCCAGCAGTTTACGCGGTTGGCAAGCCTACGAGCAGTACTTC
CDR3aa: CASSLRGWQAYEQYF

v_gene: TRBV4-1
j_gene: TRBJ2-1
d_gene: .
abundance: .
CDR3nt: TGCGCCAGCAGCCAAGACCGAGGTGAGCAGTTCTTC
CDR3aa: CASSQDRGEQFF

v_gene: TRBV4-1
j_gene: TRBJ2-2
d_gene: TRBD2
abundance: .
CDR3nt: TGCGCCAGCAGCCAAGATTTTCGGCTAGCGGGAGGGCCGTTAGCGAACACCGGGGAGCTGTTTTTT
CDR3aa: CASSQDFRLAGGPLANTGELFF

v_gene: TRBV5-4
j_gene: TRBJ1-5
d_gene: TRBD1
abundance: .
CDR3nt: TGTGCCAGCAGCTTGGGGACAGGTAGCAATCAGCCCCAGCATTTT
CDR3aa: CASSLGTGSNQPQHF

v_gene: TRBV7-7
j_gene: TRBJ2-5
d_gene: .
abundance: .
CDR3nt: TGTGCCAGCAGCTTCTCCGGGGGAGAGACCCAGTACTTC
CDR3aa: CASSFSGGETQYF

v_gene: TRBV28
j_gene: TRBJ1-2
d_gene: TRBD1
abundance: many
CDR3nt: TGTGCCAGCAGCCGGGGACAGCTCTATGGCTACACCTTC
CDR3aa: CASSRGQLYGYTF

v_gene: TRBV10-3
j_gene: TRBJ2-7
d_gene: TRBD1
abundance: .
CDR3nt: TGTGCCATCAGCGCGACAGGGACACCCTACGAGCAGTACTTC
CDR3aa: CAISATGTPYEQYF

v_gene: TRBV6-1
j_gene: TRBJ1-2
d_gene: .
abundance: .
CDR3nt: TGTGCCAGCAGCCTCGGGACACATGCTAACTATGGCTACACCTTC
CDR3aa: CASSLGTHANYGYTF

v_gene: TRBV18
j_gene: TRBJ1-3
d_gene: .
abundance: .
CDR3nt: TGTGCCAGCTCACCGGGACAAGGGGATGGAAACACCATATATTTT
CDR3aa: CASSPGQGDGNTIYF

v_gene: TRBV6-6
j_gene: TRBJ2-3
d_gene: TRBD1
abundance: .
CDR3nt: TGTGCCAGCATTACAGGGGCCACAGATACGCAGTATTTT
CDR3aa: CASITGATDTQYF

v_gene: TRBV19
j_gene: TRBJ1-6
d_gene: TRBD1
abundance: .
CDR3nt: TGTGCCACGTCCGGGACAGCGTATTCACCCCTCCACTTT
CDR3aa: CATSGTAYSPLHF

v_gene: TRBV28
j_gene: TRBJ2-3
d_gene: .
abundance: .
CDR3nt: TGTGCCAGCAGTTACAGAGATTTTAGCACAGATACGCAGTATTTT
CDR3aa: CASSYRDFSTDTQYF

v_gene: TRBV28
j_gene: TRBJ1-5
d_gene: .
abundance: .
CDR3nt: TGTGCCAGCAGTTGGGGGCAGTATAGCAATCAGCCCCAGCATTTT
CDR3aa: CASSWGQYSNQPQHF

v_gene: TRBV4-1
j_gene: TRBJ1-4
d_gene: .
abundance: few
CDR3nt: TGCGCCAGCAGCCCTAGACCCCCTCCGTTTAGCGGGGATGAAAAACTGTTTTTT
CDR3aa: CASSPRPPPFSGDEKLFF

v_gene: TRBV2
j_gene: TRBJ1-3
d_gene: TRBD1
abundance: .
CDR3nt: TGTGCCAGCAGTGGACAGGGACCGGAAAACACCATATATTTT
CDR3aa: CASSGQGPENTIYF

v_gene: TRBV2
j_gene: TRBJ2-3
d_gene: .
abundance: .
CDR3nt: TGTGCCAGACAGGGCCCCGATAGCACAGATACGCAGTATTTT
CDR3aa: CARQGPDSTDTQYF

v_gene: TRBV5-1
j_gene: TRBJ2-7
d_gene: TRBD2
abundance: .
CDR3nt: TGCGCCAGCAGCTTGCTAGCGGGAGGCAGCTACGAGCAGTACTTC
CDR3aa: CASSLLAGGSYEQYF

v_gene: TRBV11-3
j_gene: TRBJ2-1
d_gene: TRBD2
abundance: .
CDR3nt: TGTGCCAGCAGTTTTACGAGCGGGAGGGAACACAATGAGCAGTTCTTC
CDR3aa: CASSFTSGREHNEQFF

v_gene: TRBV4-1
j_gene: TRBJ2-7
d_gene: .
abundance: .
CDR3nt: TGCGCCAGCAGCCTCGAGTTGGTTCTTTACTACGAGCAGTACTTC
CDR3aa: CASSLELVLYYEQYF

v_gene: TRBV18
j_gene: TRBJ2-7
d_gene: TRBD2
abundance: .
CDR3nt: TGTGCCAGCTCACGGGCGGGAGGGGAGCAGTACTTC
CDR3aa: CASSRAGGEQYF

v_gene: TRBV30
j_gene: TRBJ1-2
d_gene: TRBD1
abundance: .
CDR3nt: TGTGCCTGGAGTATCCACAGGGGAATGGGCTACCCCTTC
CDR3aa: CAWSIHRGMGYPF

v_gene: TRBV28
j_gene: TRBJ2-1
d_gene: .
abundance: .
CDR3nt: TGTGCCAGCAGTTTACTAGCTTGGAATGAGCAGTTCTTC
CDR3aa: CASSLLAWNEQFF

v_gene: TRBV11-2
j_gene: TRBJ1-1
d_gene: .
abundance: .
CDR3nt: TGTGCCAGCAGCTCTACAGGGAACACTGAAGCTTTCTTT
CDR3aa: CASSSTGNTEAFF

v_gene: TRBV30
j_gene: TRBJ2-3
d_gene: .
abundance: .
CDR3nt: TGTGCCTGGACCCAACTAGATACGCAGTATTTT
CDR3aa: CAWTQLDTQYF

v_gene: TRBV29-1
j_gene: TRBJ2-1
d_gene: .
abundance: .
CDR3nt: TGCAGCGTTGAAGCGGGAGCCCCCTACAATGAGCAGTTCTTC
CDR3aa: CSVEAGAPYNEQFF

v_gene: TRBV6-5
j_gene: TRBJ1-1
d_gene: TRBD1
abundance: .
CDR3nt: TGTGCCAGCAGACCCTGGACAGGGAGGAACACTGAAGCTTTCTTT
CDR3aa: CASRPWTGRNTEAFF

v_gene: TRBV7-6
j_gene: TRBJ1-1
d_gene: .
abundance: .
CDR3nt: TGTGCCAGCAGCTTCGCCGGGAGGTCCACTGAAGCTTTCTTT
CDR3aa: CASSFAGRSTEAFF

v_gene: TRBV7-9
j_gene: TRBJ1-2
d_gene: .
abundance: .
CDR3nt: TGTGCCAGCAGCCCAGTGGCCCCAAACTATGGCTACACCTTC
CDR3aa: CASSPVAPNYGYTF